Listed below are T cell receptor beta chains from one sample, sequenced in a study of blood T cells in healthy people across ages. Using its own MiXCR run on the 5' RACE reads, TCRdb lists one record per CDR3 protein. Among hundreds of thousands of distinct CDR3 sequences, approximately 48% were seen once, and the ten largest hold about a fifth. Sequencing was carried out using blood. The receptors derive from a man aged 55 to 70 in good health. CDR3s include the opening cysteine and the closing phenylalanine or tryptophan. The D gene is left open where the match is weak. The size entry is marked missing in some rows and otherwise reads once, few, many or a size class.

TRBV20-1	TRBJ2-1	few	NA	CSAELASSYNEQFF	TGCAGTGCTGAACTAGCTTCATCCTACAATGAGCAGTTCTTC
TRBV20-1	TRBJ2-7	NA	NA	CSARESASVDEQYF	TGCAGTGCTAGAGAGAGCGCCTCGGTCGACGAGCAGTACTTC
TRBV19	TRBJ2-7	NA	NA	CASSPRYDEQYF	TGTGCCAGTAGTCCGCGCTACGACGAGCAGTACTTC
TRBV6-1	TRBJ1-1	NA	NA	CASSESGYGTEAFF	TGTGCCAGCAGTGAATCAGGGTACGGGACTGAAGCTTTCTTT
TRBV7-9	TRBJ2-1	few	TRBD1	CASSLAQGAGAQFF	TGTGCCAGCAGCTTAGCGCAGGGGGCAGGGGCGCAGTTCTTC
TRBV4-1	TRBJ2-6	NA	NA	CASSQDQAAEISSGANVLTF	TGCGCCAGCAGCCAAGACCAGGCAGCGGAAATAAGCTCTGGGGCCAACGTCCTGACTTTC
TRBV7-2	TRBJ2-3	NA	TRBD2	CASGLYGGGSTDTQYF	TGTGCCAGCGGCTTATATGGCGGGGGATCCACAGATACGCAGTATTTT
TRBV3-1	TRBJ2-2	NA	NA	CASSQVMAGRSPEGLFF	TGTGCCAGCAGCCAAGTTATGGCCGGAAGGTCGCCCGAAGGGCTGTTTTTT
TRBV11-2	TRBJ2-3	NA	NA	CASSTLLVQYF	TGTGCCAGCAGCACGCTCCTTGTGCAGTATTTT
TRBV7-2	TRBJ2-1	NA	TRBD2	CASSYSGARYNEQFF	TGTGCCAGCAGCTATAGCGGGGCTCGCTACAATGAGCAGTTCTTC
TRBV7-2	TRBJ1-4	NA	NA	CASSFYPNEKLFF	TGTGCCAGCAGCTTCTACCCTAATGAAAAACTGTTTTTT
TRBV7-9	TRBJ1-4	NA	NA	CASASPRNEKLFF	TGTGCCAGCGCGTCCCCGAGAAATGAAAAACTGTTTTTT
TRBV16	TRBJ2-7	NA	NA	CASSQSSGSSYEQYF	TGTGCCAGCAGCCAATCCTCAGGAAGCTCCTACGAGCAGTACTTC
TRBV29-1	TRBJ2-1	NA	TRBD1	CSVTGAYDNEQFF	TGCAGCGTGACAGGGGCGTATGACAATGAGCAGTTCTTC
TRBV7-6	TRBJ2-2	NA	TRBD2	CASSFQRGGGGTGELFF	TGTGCCAGCAGCTTCCAGCGGGGGGGCGGGGGCACCGGGGAGCTGTTTTTT
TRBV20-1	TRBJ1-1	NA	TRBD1	CSASSGQGGTEAFF	TGCAGTGCTAGCTCTGGACAGGGGGGAACTGAAGCTTTCTTT
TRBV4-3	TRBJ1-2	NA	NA	CASSQGTADYGYTF	TGCGCCAGCAGCCAAGGGACCGCTGACTATGGCTACACCTTC
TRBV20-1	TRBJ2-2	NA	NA	CSARDSRTHHNTGELFF	TGCAGTGCTAGAGATTCCCGGACTCACCACAACACCGGGGAGCTGTTTTTT
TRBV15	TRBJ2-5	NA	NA	CATSTGGGETQYF	TGTGCCACCAGCACCGGGGGCGGAGAGACCCAGTACTTC
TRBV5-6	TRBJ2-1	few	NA	CASVIGLGIYNEQFF	TGTGCCAGCGTCATAGGGCTCGGCATCTACAATGAGCAGTTCTTC
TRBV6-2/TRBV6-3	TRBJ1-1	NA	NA	CASTVTLPGTEAFF	TGTGCCAGCACGGTGACCCTCCCTGGCACTGAAGCTTTCTTT
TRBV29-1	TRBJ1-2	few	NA	CSVAPRQANYGYTF	TGCAGCGTTGCCCCACGACAGGCTAACTATGGCTACACCTTC
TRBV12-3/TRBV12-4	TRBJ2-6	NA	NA	CASSSLASGANVLTF	TGTGCCAGCAGTTCTCTGGCCTCTGGGGCCAACGTCCTGACTTTC
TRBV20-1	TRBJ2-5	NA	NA	CSASGLATQYF	TGCAGTGCTAGCGGCCTGGCGACCCAGTACTTC
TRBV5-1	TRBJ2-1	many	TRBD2	CASSFGAGSSRGNNEQFF	TGCGCCAGCAGCTTCGGAGCGGGGTCCTCAAGGGGTAACAATGAGCAGTTCTTC
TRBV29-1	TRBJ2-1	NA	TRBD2	CSVLLAGGAHSNEQFF	TGCAGCGTCCTATTAGCGGGGGGCGCCCATTCCAATGAGCAGTTCTTC
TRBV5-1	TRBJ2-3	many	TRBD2	CASSPHRSGASTDTQYF	TGCGCCAGCAGCCCCCATCGTAGCGGGGCGAGCACAGATACGCAGTATTTT
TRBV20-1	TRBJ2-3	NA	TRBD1	CSARPPTGGQTDTQYF	TGCAGTGCTAGGCCCCCGACAGGGGGCCAAACAGATACGCAGTATTTT
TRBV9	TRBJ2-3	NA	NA	CASNGLGGTRYF	TGTGCCAGCAACGGCCTTGGGGGTACGCGGTATTTT
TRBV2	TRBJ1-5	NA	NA	CASSEWAQNQPQHF	TGTGCCAGCAGTGAGTGGGCTCAAAATCAGCCCCAGCATTTT
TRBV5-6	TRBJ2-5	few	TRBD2	CASSLRTSQETQYF	TGTGCCAGCAGCTTGCGGACTAGCCAAGAGACCCAGTACTTC
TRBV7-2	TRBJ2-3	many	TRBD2	CASSQGWTSNVPDTQYF	TGTGCCAGCAGCCAGGGGTGGACTAGCAATGTTCCAGATACGCAGTATTTT
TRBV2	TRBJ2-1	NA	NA	CASRLGNEQFF	TGTGCCAGCAGATTGGGCAATGAGCAGTTCTTC
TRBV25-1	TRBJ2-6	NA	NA	CASSELGVGANVLTF	TGTGCCAGCAGTGAACTAGGAGTTGGGGCCAACGTCCTGACTTTC
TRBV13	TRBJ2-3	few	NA	CASSTGRRTDTQYF	TGTGCCAGCAGCACAGGGAGGAGGACAGATACGCAGTATTTT
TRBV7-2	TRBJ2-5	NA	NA	CASNLHRGRNVTRQYF	TGTGCCAGCAACCTCCATCGGGGACGGAATGTCACAAGGCAGTACTTC
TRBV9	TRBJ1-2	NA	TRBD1	CASSDPGQAPYGYTF	TGTGCCAGCAGCGATCCGGGACAGGCCCCCTATGGCTACACCTTC
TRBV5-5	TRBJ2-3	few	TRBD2	CASSPRSGLGTDTQYF	TGTGCCAGCAGCCCCAGGTCGGGACTAGGCACAGATACGCAGTATTTT
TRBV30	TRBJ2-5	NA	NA	CAWSGLSWETQYF	TGTGCCTGGAGTGGGTTAAGCTGGGAGACCCAGTACTTC
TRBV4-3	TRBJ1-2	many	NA	CASSQGGGNYGYTF	TGCGCCAGCAGCCAAGGGGGAGGGAACTATGGCTACACCTTC
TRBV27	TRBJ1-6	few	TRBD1	CASSITGTGLHSYNSPLHF	TGTGCCAGCAGTATAACCGGGACAGGGCTCCACTCCTATAATTCACCCCTCCACTTT
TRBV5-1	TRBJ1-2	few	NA	CASSLGAGEGYTF	TGCGCCAGCAGCTTGGGAGCCGGGGAGGGCTACACCTTC
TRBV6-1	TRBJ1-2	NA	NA	CASSIRRGVNYGYTF	TGTGCCAGCAGCATCCGACGGGGGGTCAACTATGGCTACACCTTC
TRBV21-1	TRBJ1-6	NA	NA	CSSSKEARARGSYNSPLHF	TGTTCCAGCAGCAAAGAGGCCAGGGCGAGAGGCTCCTATAATTCACCCCTCCACTTT
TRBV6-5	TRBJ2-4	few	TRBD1	CASSYSGYGTGLAKNIQYF	TGTGCCAGCAGTTACTCTGGGTATGGGACAGGGCTAGCCAAAAACATTCAGTACTTC
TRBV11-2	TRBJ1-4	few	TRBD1	CASSLAGGSEKLFF	TGTGCCAGCAGCTTAGCAGGGGGCAGTGAAAAACTGTTTTTT
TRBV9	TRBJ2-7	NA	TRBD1	CASSVSGTGEYEQYF	TGTGCCAGCAGCGTAAGTGGGACAGGGGAGTACGAGCAGTACTTC
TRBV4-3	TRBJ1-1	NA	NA	CANSQDHQVNTEAFF	TGCGCCAACAGCCAAGATCATCAGGTGAACACTGAAGCTTTCTTT
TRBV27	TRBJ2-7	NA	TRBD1	CASKPGQRIYEQYF	TGTGCCAGCAAGCCGGGACAGAGAATTTACGAGCAGTACTTC
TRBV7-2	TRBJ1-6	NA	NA	CASSGPQGYSPLHF	TGTGCCAGCAGCGGCCCACAGGGATATTCACCCCTCCACTTT
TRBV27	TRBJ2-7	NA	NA	CASRAPGGQGYF	TGTGCCAGCAGGGCCCCCGGGGGCCAAGGGTACTTC
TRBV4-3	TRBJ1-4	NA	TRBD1	CASSQVGTTGREKLFF	TGCGCCAGCAGCCAAGTGGGAACGACAGGGCGGGAAAAACTGTTTTTT
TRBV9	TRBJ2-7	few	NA	CASSPRQIPNYEQYF	TGTGCCAGCAGCCCTAGACAGATCCCCAACTACGAGCAGTACTTC
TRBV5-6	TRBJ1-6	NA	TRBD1	CASSSGLMRDRGSPLHF	TGTGCCAGCAGCTCCGGGTTGATGCGGGACAGGGGTTCACCCCTCCACTTT
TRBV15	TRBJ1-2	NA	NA	CATSRQGRGYTF	TGTGCCACCAGCCGCCAGGGCCGTGGCTACACCTTC
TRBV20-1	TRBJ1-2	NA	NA	CSARIAGINYGYTF	TGCAGTGCTAGAATCGCCGGGATTAACTATGGCTACACCTTC
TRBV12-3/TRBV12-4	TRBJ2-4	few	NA	CASTTGRQNIQYF	TGTGCCAGCACAACGGGACGTCAAAACATTCAGTACTTC